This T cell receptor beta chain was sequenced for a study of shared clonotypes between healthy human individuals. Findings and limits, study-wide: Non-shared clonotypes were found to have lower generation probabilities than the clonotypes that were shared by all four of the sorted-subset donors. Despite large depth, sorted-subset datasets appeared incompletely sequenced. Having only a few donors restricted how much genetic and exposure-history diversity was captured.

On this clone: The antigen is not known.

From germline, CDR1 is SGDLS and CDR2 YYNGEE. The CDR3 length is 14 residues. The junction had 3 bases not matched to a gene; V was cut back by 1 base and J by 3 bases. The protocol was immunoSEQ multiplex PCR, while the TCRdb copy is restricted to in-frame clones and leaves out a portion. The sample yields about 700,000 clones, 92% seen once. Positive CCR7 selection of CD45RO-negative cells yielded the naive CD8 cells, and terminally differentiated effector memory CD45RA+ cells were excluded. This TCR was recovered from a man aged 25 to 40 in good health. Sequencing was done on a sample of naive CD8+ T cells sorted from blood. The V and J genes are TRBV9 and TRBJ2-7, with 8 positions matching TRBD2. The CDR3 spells CASSVSSGFYEQYF. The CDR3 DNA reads TGTGCCAGCAGCGTATCTAGCGGGTTCTACGAGCAGTACTTC.